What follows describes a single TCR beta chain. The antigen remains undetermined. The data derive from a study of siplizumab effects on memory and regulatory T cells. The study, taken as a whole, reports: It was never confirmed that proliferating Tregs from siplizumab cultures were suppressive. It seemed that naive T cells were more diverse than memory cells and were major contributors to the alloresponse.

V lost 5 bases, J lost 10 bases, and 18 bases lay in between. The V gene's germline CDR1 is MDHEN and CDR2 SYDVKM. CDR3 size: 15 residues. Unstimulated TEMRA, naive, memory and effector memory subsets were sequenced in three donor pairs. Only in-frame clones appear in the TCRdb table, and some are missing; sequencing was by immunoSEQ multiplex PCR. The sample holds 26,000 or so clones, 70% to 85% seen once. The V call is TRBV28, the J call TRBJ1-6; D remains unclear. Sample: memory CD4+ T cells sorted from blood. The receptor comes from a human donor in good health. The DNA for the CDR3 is TGTGCCAGCAGTCGAGGACGTCTGAATCAGTCACCCCTCCACTTT. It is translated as CASSRGRLNQSPLHF.